This T cell receptor (beta chain) originates from a study of blood T cell repertoires in COVID-19. Study background: Specimens from acute and convalescent COVID-19 originated in the United States, Italy and Spain.

In the authors' methods: Researchers report that nucleated cell counts were estimated from reference gene primer amplification. Profiling relied on immunoSEQ multiplex PCR, and the TCRdb table lists in-frame clones only, not all of them. The V and J calls and clone size are taken from that table; D and trimming were inferred from the DNA. The data contain 470,000 or so clones, approximately 90% of them singletons. The CDR3 runs 14 residues. Germline values: CDR1 GTSNPN, CDR2 SVGIG (reference sequence). Trimming took off 0 bases at V and 1 base at J, with 10 bases between the two ends. Individuals drawn from approximately 26 US areas were roughly 18 to 100 years old. Which cohort a participant joined came from the clinical history participants gave.

The chain links TRBV30 to TRBJ2-7; a possible D gene is TRBD1 (5 bases). The sequence derives from a woman between 18 and 29 years old with acute COVID-19. Material: PBMCs or T cells enriched from blood (not recorded which). The CDR3 sequence: CAWSVEAGSYEQYF. DNA of the CDR3: TGTGCCTGGAGTGTAGAGGCAGGGTCCTACGAGCAGTACTTC.